Listed below are T cell receptor beta chains from one sample, sequenced in a study of blood T cell repertoires in COVID-19. The table came from immunoSEQ multiplex PCR; TCRdb's copy has only in-frame clones and leaves some out. There are around 280,000 clones in the sample; around 87% occur only once, and roughly 2% lies in the top ten. Sequenced: peripheral blood. The origin of the receptors is a woman between 50 and 59 years old who had recovered from COVID-19. CDR3s include the opening cysteine and the closing phenylalanine or tryptophan.

j_call cdr3_length v_call cdr3_aa
TRBJ1-5 21 TRBV6-2/TRBV6-3 CASSYSRDLWGSPISNQPQHF
TRBJ1-4 14 TRBV19 CASQAGPRNEKLFF
TRBJ2-5 15 TRBV7-2 CASSLGRTGHETQYF
TRBJ1-6 14 TRBV6-5 CASRTLEGNSPLHF
TRBJ1-5 14 TRBV7-8 CASSLWGGNQPQHF
TRBJ1-2 15 TRBV19 CASRPAVGANYGYTF
TRBJ1-4 13 TRBV29-1 CSVGQGAFEKLFF
TRBJ2-7 17 TRBV4-3 CASSHPPGGCVSYEQYF
TRBJ1-4 15 TRBV6-5 CASNYQGATNEKLFF
TRBJ2-5 15 TRBV6-2/TRBV6-3 CASSSEDRFQETQYF